What follows describes a single T cell receptor beta chain. The assay was immunoSEQ multiplex PCR, and TCRdb's table has in-frame clones only and misses some. The sample records 120,000 or so clones, over 85% being singletons. This record comes from a study of T cell responses to AZD1222 COVID-19 vaccine. Second-dose intervals near 4 or 12 weeks were combined. Germline V lookup: CDR1 SGHVS, CDR2 FQNEAQ. Trimming stripped 1 base from V and 7 bases from J, with 15 bases between. There are 15 residues in the CDR3. This clonotype originated in an adult who received the AZD1222 COVID-19 vaccine. Here the sequenced sample was peripheral blood, taken 28 days after the second AZD1222 dose. The chain uses TRBV7-8 and TRBJ2-3; no definite D call. CDR3 amino acids: CASSLGAPFLNTQYF. Here the CDR3 DNA reads TGTGCCAGCAGCTTAGGAGCGCCCTTCTTGAATACGCAGTATTTT.